A few counts support the clone carrying this T cell receptor beta chain. Its antigen is unknown. This CDR3 has 15 residues. Trimming at V came to 6 bases and at J to 2 bases, leaving 9 bases not matched to a gene. Germline V CDR1 and CDR2: SGHAT, FQNNGV. Sequencing used immunoSEQ v3.0 at survey level. Sequenced by immunoSEQ multiplex PCR; TCRdb stores in-frame clones only, minus some. The table lists around 23,000 clones, around 77% of them singletons. Every participant gave one or more pre-ART and two or more post-ART PBMC samples. The data belong to a study of long-term antiretroviral therapy in people with HIV. Broader study findings: Blood was collected between 2004 and 2017, possibly under older ART regimens.

Material: unsorted PBMCs, obtained 2.1 years after starting antiretroviral therapy. The chain couples TRBV11-2 to TRBJ2-5; 7 bases line up with TRBD2. The TCR was taken from a man aged 25 to 40 with HIV. Here the CDR3 reads CASRAGGGIQETQYF. The CDR3 DNA is TGTGCCAGCAGGGCCGGGGGAGGGATTCAAGAGACCCAGTACTTC.